One and the same sample provided the 27 T cell receptor beta chains below, sequenced in a study of blood T cells in healthy people across ages. The authors ran a second PCR of 7 to 11 cycles using a sample-barcoded 5' primer and a J-beta primer mix. From the 5' RACE reads, TCRdb called clonotypes with MiXCR, one entry per CDR3 protein. This table has roughly 1,300,000 distinct CDR3 sequences, 55% to 75% appearing once. Sequenced: blood. The receptor set was obtained from a man in his late teens or twenties in good health.

This chain joins TRBV10-3 and TRBJ2-5, with D hard to call. V dropped 2 bases and J dropped 3 bases, with 10 bases sitting between them. The CDR3 contains 14 residues. Looked up from germline, CDR1 is ENHRY and CDR2 is SYGVKD. CDR3: CAISEGARKETQYF. DNA of the CDR3: TGTGCCATCAGTGAGGGCGCAAGAAAAGAGACCCAGTACTTC.

This clonotype came up a few times. V and J are TRBV6-6 and TRBJ2-3; tentative D call: TRBD1 (6 bases). CDR1 and CDR2 from the germline V gene are MNHNY and SVGAGI (reference sequence). V was shortened by 6 bases and J by 2 bases, with 18 bases between the two germline ends. This CDR3 has 16 amino acids. CDR3 nucleotides: TGTGCCAGCAGAGGTCAACAGGGCCTGACCACAGATACGCAGTATTTT. Its protein is CASRGQQGLTTDTQYF.

V usage is TRBV6-5 and J usage is TRBJ2-3; D remains ambiguous. This CDR3 region has 18 residues. Germline V gives CDR1 MNHEY, CDR2 SVGAGI. Trimming left V 0 bases short and J 2 bases short, with 18 bases between. This CDR3 reads CASSYSPGPTEITDTQYF. CDR3 DNA sequence: TGTGCCAGCAGTTACTCGCCTGGACCCACTGAAATCACAGATACGCAGTATTTT.

The table lists this clonotype with a count of one. The J gene is TRBJ2-7, the V gene TRBV18; TRBD2 might be the D (7 bases). The V and J ends lost 3 bases and 4 bases respectively, with 22 bases between them. Germline CDR1 is KGHSH and CDR2 is LQKENI. CDR3 size: 17 residues. This chain's CDR3 is CASSPHGGGSPIYEQYF. The CDR3 coding sequence is TGTGCCAGCTCACCCCACGGGGGCGGGAGCCCAATATACGAGCAGTACTTC.

The rearrangement uses TRBV20-1 and TRBJ2-7; 8 nucleotides line up with TRBD2. Trimming cost V 1 base and J 6 bases; bases outside gene matches: 5. The length of the CDR3 is 13 residues. Germline lookup yields CDR1 DFQATT and CDR2 SNEGSKA (reference sequence). The CDR3 DNA is TGCAGTGCTAGAGGGGCGGGAGGCGGCGAGCAGTACTTC. Translation: CSARGAGGGEQYF.

The J gene is TRBJ1-6, the V gene TRBV12-3 or TRBV12-4; the D is unclear. V shed 4 bases and J shed 7 bases, with 11 bases lying between them. The CDR3 consists of 14 residues. CDR3 sequence reads: CASSYEGPNSPLHF. The CDR3 DNA reads TGTGCCAGCAGTTATGAGGGTCCGAATTCACCCCTCCACTTT.

This clonotype appeared a few times. This chain uses TRBV20-1 with TRBJ2-3, with D possibly being TRBD2 (6 bases). CDR1 and CDR2 (germline): DFQATT, SNEGSKA (reference sequence). The CDR3 covers 15 residues. The V end was cut by 5 bases, the J end by 4 bases, with 19 bases between. The DNA for the CDR3 is TGCAGTGCTGGACATCTAGCGAGGCCGGCAGATACGCAGTATTTT. The encoded protein is CSAGHLARPADTQYF.

A few counts support this clonotype. The rearrangement joins TRBV10-3 to TRBJ2-6; D remains ambiguous. Germline V gene data show CDR1 as ENHRY and CDR2 as SYGVKD. There are 15 residues in the CDR3. The ends were cut back, 2 bases at V and 0 bases at J, with 5 bases in the middle. The CDR3 DNA sequence: TGTGCCATCAGTGAGAACCTCTCTGGGGCCAACGTCCTGACTTTC. Translated, it gives CAISENLSGANVLTF.

The V gene is TRBV7-2, the J gene TRBJ1-2; TRBD1 matches 7 bases. The junction had 8 bases not matched to a gene; V was cut back by 2 bases and J by 5 bases. The CDR3 extends over 15 amino acids. The germline CDR1 and CDR2 sequences are SGHTA and FQGNSA. The DNA for the CDR3 is TGTGCCAGCAGCTTAAGCCAGGGGGACCCTTATGGCTACACCTTC. Protein: CASSLSQGDPYGYTF.

The chain employs TRBV7-9 and TRBJ1-6, with TRBD1 matching 7 bases. V lost 1 base and J lost 10; bases outside the gene matches: 10. Germline lookup yields CDR1 SEHNR and CDR2 FQNEAQ (reference sequence). CDR3 length: 16 residues. CDR3 residues: CASSLERQGGSSPLHF. CDR3 bases: TGTGCCAGCAGCTTAGAAAGACAGGGTGGGAGCTCACCCCTCCACTTT.

This clonotype came up a few times. The chain couples TRBV29-1 to TRBJ1-1, with TRBD1 as a possible D gene (6 bases). The germline V gene encodes CDR1 SQVTM and CDR2 ANQGSEA. V was trimmed by 2 bases and J by 3 bases, leaving 10 bases between them. The CDR3 covers 13 residues. CDR3 DNA: TGCAGCGTTGAATCCCCAGGGGACACTGAAGCTTTCTTT. Translated, it gives CSVESPGDTEAFF.

This clonotype was recorded a few times. This CDR3 reads CASSLTGGGYEQYF. CDR3 DNA sequence: TGTGCCAGCAGCCTAACAGGGGGCGGCTACGAGCAGTACTTC. This chain links TRBV7-9 with TRBJ2-7; the match to TRBD1 covers 9 bases. The CDR3 sequence is 14 residues long. CDR1 is SEHNR, CDR2 FQNEAQ, per germline (reference sequence). V trimming: 5 bases; J trimming: 3 bases; junction bases outside the gene matches: 5.

This clonotype turned up a few times. This sequence joins TRBV10-3 and TRBJ2-1, with 7 positions matching TRBD1. V lost 8 bases, J lost 5 bases, and 3 bases stayed unmatched. This CDR3 is 12 amino acids long. CDR1 and CDR2 from the germline V gene are ENHRY and SYGVKD. The CDR3, as DNA: TGTGCCATCGAAGGACAGGACAATGAGCAGTTCTTC. This sequence encodes CAIEGQDNEQFF.

The chain combines TRBV7-2 with TRBJ2-7, with D possibly matching TRBD1 (6 bases). V gave up 2 bases and J gave up 0 bases, with 14 bases separating them. Germline lookup yields CDR1 SGHTA and CDR2 FQGNSA. CDR3 length: 16 residues. The CDR3 sequence is CASSLPGTPFSYEQYF. CDR3 coding DNA: TGTGCCAGCAGCTTACCCGGGACACCTTTCTCCTACGAGCAGTACTTC.

A few counts support this clonotype. The rearrangement joins TRBV28 to TRBJ2-1; 9 nucleotides line up with TRBD2. The length of the CDR3 is 13 residues. V lost 6 bases to trimming and J lost 7 bases; unmatched junction nucleotides: 4. Germline lookup yields CDR1 MDHEN and CDR2 SYDVKM. CDR3 in DNA: TGTGCCAGCAGGGGGACTAGCAAGAATGAGCAGTTCTTC. Translated: CASRGTSKNEQFF.

V usage is TRBV20-1 and J usage is TRBJ2-3, with D possibly being TRBD1 (5 bases). V was cut by 2 bases and J by 0 bases, with 15 bases left in between. The CDR3 spans 16 residues. Germline lookup yields CDR1 DFQATT and CDR2 SNEGSKA (reference sequence). For the CDR3, the DNA is TGCAGTGCTAGACGCCCCCAGGGTTCGAGCACAGATACGCAGTATTTT. Translating it yields CSARRPQGSSTDTQYF.

The sample holds a few counts of this clonotype. This chain links TRBV7-8 with TRBJ2-2; D is undetermined. This CDR3 has 13 amino acids. The V end lost 7 bases, the J end lost 1 base, and 7 bases lay between the germline ends. Germline assignment: CDR1 SGHVS and CDR2 FQNEAQ. CDR3 nucleotides: TGTGCCAGCAAAAAGTGGAACACCGGGGAGCTGTTTTTT. Encoded protein: CASKKWNTGELFF. The complete variable domain, with remaining parts taken from reference TRBV7-8 and TRBJ2-2, reads GAGVSQSPRYKVAKRGQDVALRCDPISGHVSLFWYQQALGQGPEFLTYFQNEAQLDKSGLPSDRFFAERPEGSVSTLKIQRTQQEDSAVYLCASKKWNTGELFFGEGSRLTVL.

V usage is TRBV4-1 and J usage is TRBJ1-2, with TRBD1 matching over 10 bases. This CDR3 is built from 13 residues. Germline-derived CDR1 and CDR2 are MGHRA and YSYEKL. The trim removed 4 bases at V and 9 bases at J, leaving 5 bases unmatched. The CDR3 DNA reads TGCGCCAGCAGCCTCGGGACAGGGGATCGCTACACCTTC. It encodes CASSLGTGDRYTF.

In its sample, this clonotype was seen once. This chain links TRBV9 with TRBJ2-1, with TRBD2 identical over 8 bases. The J segment lost 4 bases and the V segment lost 0 bases, leaving 6 bases of the junction unmatched. Germline V gene data show CDR1 as SGDLS and CDR2 as YYNGEE. This CDR3 has 16 amino acids. CDR3 DNA: TGTGCCAGCAGCGTAGGACCGGGGGGGCCTTACAATGAGCAGTTCTTC. Amino acid sequence: CASSVGPGGPYNEQFF. Full variable domain (missing parts from reference TRBV9 and TRBJ2-1): DSGVTQTPKHLITATGQRVTLRCSPRSGDLSVYWYQQSLDQGLQFLIQYYNGEERAKGNILERFSAQQFPDLHSELNLSSLELGDSALYFCASSVGPGGPYNEQFFGPGTRLTVL.

V is TRBV7-9 and J is TRBJ2-3; maybe TRBD1 (5 bases). Germline loops: CDR1 SEHNR, CDR2 FQNEAQ (reference sequence). The CDR3 totals 14 residues. Deletions cut 3 bases from V and 2 bases from J, with 9 bases between. CDR3 coding DNA: TGTGCCAGCAGCTTCGACAGAAACACAGATACGCAGTATTTT. This encodes CASSFDRNTDTQYF.

For the CDR3, the DNA is TGTGCCAGCAGCTTGGAGCCGGGACAGGGACAGCCCCAGCATTTT. Encoded protein: CASSLEPGQGQPQHF. The V gene is TRBV7-8, the J gene TRBJ1-5; TRBD1 aligns across 9 bases. Germline lookup yields CDR1 SGHVS and CDR2 FQNEAQ. The junction had 7 bases not matched to a gene; V was cut back by 3 bases and J by 7 bases. The CDR3 loop spans 15 amino acids.

The chain carries TRBV25-1 and TRBJ2-7, with D perhaps matching TRBD1 (6 bases). The ends were cut back, 8 bases at V and 6 bases at J, with 8 bases in the middle. This CDR3 region has 10 residues. The germline V gene has CDR1 MGHDK and CDR2 SYGVNS. The CDR3 spells CASGTREQYF. In DNA form, the CDR3 reads TGTGCCAGCGGGACACGCGAGCAGTACTTC.

This clonotype was seen repeatedly, ten times or more. The chain couples TRBV4-1 to TRBJ2-7; the D gene is possibly TRBD2 (5 bases). V was pared by 4 bases and J by 6 bases, with 13 bases between. The V gene's germline CDR1 is MGHRA and CDR2 YSYEKL. The CDR3 consists of 13 residues. CDR3 in amino acids: CASSPLDPPEQYF. Here the CDR3 DNA reads TGCGCCAGCAGCCCACTAGACCCCCCCGAGCAGTACTTC.

The rearrangement joins TRBV7-9 to TRBJ2-3, with D maybe TRBD1 (5 bases). The CDR3 length is 14 residues. Germline CDR1 and CDR2: SEHNR and FQNEAQ (reference sequence). Deletions cut 5 bases from V and 2 bases from J, with 11 bases between. The CDR3 sequence is CASSPQGFTDTQYF. The DNA of the CDR3 is TGTGCCAGCAGCCCCCAGGGTTTCACAGATACGCAGTATTTT.

J is TRBJ2-1 and V is TRBV10-2; D may be TRBD1 or TRBD2 (5 bases each). The assigned J gene may be wrong: the sequence end matches TRBJ2-7 better. Germline assignment: CDR1 WSHSY and CDR2 SAAADI. The CDR3 runs 14 residues. The CDR3 DNA reads TGCGCCAGTTCTGGGACCGCCAGCTACAATGAGCAGTACTTC. Its protein is CASSGTASYNEQYF.

Only a few counts were recorded for this clonotype. The rearrangement joins TRBV29-1 to TRBJ2-3, with 7 bases that match TRBD2. The germline V gene has CDR1 SQVTM and CDR2 ANQGSEA. The CDR3 has 18 residues. V shed 0 bases and J 1 base; nucleotides not matched to a gene: 13. As DNA, the CDR3 is TGCAGCGTTGAAGATGGAGGGAGGCGGGAGAGGGGCACAGATACGCAGTATTTT. It is translated as CSVEDGGRRERGTDTQYF.

This clonotype was seen only a few times. The rearrangement uses TRBV4-1 and TRBJ2-7; D may correspond to TRBD1 or TRBD2 (6 bases each). The germline gives CDR1 MGHRA, CDR2 YSYEKL. The CDR3 totals 15 residues. V was clipped by 0 bases and J by 5 bases, with 14 bases between them. The CDR3 DNA reads as TGCGCCAGCAGCCAAGACAAGGGGGGTGTGGACGAGCAGTACTTC. Translation: CASSQDKGGVDEQYF.